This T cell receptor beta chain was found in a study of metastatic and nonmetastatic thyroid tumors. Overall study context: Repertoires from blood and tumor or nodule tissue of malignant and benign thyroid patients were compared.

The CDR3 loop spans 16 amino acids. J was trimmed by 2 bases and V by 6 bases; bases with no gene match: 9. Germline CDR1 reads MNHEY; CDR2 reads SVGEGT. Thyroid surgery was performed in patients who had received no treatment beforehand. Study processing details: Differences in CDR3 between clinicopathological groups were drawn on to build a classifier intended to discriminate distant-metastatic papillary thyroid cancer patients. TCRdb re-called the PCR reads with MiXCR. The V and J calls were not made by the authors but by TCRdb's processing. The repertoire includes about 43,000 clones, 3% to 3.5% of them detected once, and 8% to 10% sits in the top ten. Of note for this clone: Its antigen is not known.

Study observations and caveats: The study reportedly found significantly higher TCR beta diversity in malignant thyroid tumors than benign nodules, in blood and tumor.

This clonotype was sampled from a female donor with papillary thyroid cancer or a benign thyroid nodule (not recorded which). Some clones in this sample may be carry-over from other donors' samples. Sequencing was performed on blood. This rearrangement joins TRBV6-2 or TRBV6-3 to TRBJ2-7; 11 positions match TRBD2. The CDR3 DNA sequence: TGTGCCAGCAGACCGACTAGCGGGATAACTGCCTACGAGCAGTACTTC. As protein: CASRPTSGITAYEQYF.